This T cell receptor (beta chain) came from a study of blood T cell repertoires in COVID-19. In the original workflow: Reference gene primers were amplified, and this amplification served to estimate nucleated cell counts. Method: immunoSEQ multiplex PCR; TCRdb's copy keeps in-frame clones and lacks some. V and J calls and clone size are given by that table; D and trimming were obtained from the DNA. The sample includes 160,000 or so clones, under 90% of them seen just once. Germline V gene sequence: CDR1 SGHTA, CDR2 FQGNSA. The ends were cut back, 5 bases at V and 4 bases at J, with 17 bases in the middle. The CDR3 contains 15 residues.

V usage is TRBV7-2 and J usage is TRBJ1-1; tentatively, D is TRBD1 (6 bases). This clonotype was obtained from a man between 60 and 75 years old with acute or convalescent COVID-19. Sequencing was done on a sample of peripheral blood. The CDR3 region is CASSTQQGWGTEAFF. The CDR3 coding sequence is TGTGCCAGCAGCACCCAACAGGGTTGGGGCACTGAAGCTTTCTTT. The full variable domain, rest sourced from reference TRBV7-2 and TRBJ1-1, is GAGVSQSPSNKVTEKGKDVELRCDPISGHTALYWYRQSLGQGLEFLIYFQGNSAPDKSGLPSDRFSAERTGGSVSTLTIQRTQQEDSAVYLCASSTQQGWGTEAFFGQGTRLTVV.